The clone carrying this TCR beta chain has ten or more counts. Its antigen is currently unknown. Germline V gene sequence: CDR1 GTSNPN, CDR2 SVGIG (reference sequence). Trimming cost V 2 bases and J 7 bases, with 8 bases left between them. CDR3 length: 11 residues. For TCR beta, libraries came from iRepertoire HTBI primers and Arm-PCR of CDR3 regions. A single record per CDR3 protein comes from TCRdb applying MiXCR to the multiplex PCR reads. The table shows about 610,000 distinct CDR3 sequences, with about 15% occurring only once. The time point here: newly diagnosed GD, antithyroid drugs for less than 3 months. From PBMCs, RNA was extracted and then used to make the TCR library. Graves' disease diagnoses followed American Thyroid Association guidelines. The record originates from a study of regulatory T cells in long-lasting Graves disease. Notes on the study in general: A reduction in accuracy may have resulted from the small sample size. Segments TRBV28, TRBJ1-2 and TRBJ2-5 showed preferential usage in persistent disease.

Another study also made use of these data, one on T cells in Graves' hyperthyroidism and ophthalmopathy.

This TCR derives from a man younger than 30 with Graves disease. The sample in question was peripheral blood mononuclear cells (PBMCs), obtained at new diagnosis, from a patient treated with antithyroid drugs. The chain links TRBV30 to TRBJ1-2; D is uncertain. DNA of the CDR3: TGTGCCTGGAGTTCAGGACTTGGCTACACCTTC. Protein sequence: CAWSSGLGYTF.